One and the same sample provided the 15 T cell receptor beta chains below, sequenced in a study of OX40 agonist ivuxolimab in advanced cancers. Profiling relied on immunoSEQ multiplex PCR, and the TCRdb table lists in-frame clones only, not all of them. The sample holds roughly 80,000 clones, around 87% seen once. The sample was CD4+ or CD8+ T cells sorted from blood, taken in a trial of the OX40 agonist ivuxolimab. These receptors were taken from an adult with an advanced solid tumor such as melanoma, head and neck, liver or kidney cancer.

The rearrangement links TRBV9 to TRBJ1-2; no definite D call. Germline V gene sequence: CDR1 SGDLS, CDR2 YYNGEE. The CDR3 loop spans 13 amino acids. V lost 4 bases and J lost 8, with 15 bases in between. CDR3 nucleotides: TGTGCCAGCAGCCACAATACAGAGAACGGCTACACCTTC. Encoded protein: CASSHNTENGYTF.

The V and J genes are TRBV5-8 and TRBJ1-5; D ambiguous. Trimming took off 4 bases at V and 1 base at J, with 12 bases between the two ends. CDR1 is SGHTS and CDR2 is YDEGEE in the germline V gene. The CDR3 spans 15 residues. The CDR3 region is CASSRGLRSNQPQHF. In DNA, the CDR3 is TGTGCCAGCAGCCGTGGCCTGAGGAGCAATCAGCCCCAGCATTTT.

CDR3 sequence reads: CASNYRDRGYEQYF. The CDR3 DNA sequence: TGTGCCAGCAACTACAGGGACAGGGGTTACGAGCAGTACTTC. The gene calls are TRBV6-6 and TRBJ2-7; 10 nucleotides align to TRBD1. The CDR3 loop spans 14 amino acids. The germline gives CDR1 MNHNY, CDR2 SVGAGI (reference sequence). The V segment lost 7 bases and the J segment 4 bases; nucleotides outside the gene matches: 7.

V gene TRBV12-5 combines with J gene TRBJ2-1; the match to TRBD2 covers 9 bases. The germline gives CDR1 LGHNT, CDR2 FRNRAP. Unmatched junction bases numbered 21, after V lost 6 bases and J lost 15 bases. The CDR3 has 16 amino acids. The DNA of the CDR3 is TGTGCTAGTGGACCAACTAGCGGGCCTTTGGTCACACAGTTGTTCTTC. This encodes CASGPTSGPLVTQLFF.

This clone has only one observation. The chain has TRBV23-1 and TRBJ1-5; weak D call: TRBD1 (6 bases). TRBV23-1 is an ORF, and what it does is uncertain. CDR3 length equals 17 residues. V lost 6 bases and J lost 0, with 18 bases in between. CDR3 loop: CASSQLSQGYSNQPQHF. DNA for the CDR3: TGCGCCAGCAGCCAACTCAGTCAGGGGTATAGCAATCAGCCCCAGCATTTT.

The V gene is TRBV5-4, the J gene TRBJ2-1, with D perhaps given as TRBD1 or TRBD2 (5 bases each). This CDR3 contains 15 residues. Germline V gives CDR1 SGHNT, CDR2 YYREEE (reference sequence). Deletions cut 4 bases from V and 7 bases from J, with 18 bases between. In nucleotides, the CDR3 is TGTGCCAGCAGCCAAGATCAGGGAGTCCAAAATGAGCAGTTCTTC. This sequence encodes CASSQDQGVQNEQFF.

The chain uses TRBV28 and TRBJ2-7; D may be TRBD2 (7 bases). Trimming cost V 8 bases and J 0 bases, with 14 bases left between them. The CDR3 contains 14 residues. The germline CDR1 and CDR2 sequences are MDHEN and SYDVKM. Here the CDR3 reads CASGGARSSYEQYV. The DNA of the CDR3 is TGTGCCAGCGGGGGGGCCCGAAGCTCCTACGAGCAGTACGTC.

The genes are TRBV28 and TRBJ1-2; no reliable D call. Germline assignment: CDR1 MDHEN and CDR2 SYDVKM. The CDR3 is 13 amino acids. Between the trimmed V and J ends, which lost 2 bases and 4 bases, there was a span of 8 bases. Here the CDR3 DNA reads TGTGCCAGCAGTTTAGTAGCAGTCTATGGCTACACCTTC. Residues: CASSLVAVYGYTF.

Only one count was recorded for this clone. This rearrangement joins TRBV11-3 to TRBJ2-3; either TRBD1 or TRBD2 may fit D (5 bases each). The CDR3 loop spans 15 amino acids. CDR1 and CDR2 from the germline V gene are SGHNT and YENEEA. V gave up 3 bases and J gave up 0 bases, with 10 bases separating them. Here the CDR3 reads CASSLGDQSTDTQYF. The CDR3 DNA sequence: TGTGCCAGCAGCTTGGGGGACCAAAGCACAGATACGCAGTATTTT.

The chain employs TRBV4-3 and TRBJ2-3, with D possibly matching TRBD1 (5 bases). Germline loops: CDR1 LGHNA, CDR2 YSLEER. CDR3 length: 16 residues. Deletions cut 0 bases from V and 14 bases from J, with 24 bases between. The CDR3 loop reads CASSQDWGRAGPAAYF. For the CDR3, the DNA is TGCGCCAGCAGCCAAGATTGGGGCAGGGCTGGCCCCGCCGCGTATTTT.

The CDR3: CASSIGNEQFF. The CDR3 bases are TGTGCCAGCAGTATAGGGAATGAGCAGTTCTTC. V gene TRBV11-2 combines with J gene TRBJ2-1; D is unresolved. Germline V CDR1 and CDR2: SGHAT, FQNNGV. With 6 bases removed from V and 7 bases from J, the gap between germline ends came to 7 bases. The CDR3 totals 11 residues. The variable domain in full, completed from reference TRBV11-2 and TRBJ2-1, reads EAGVAQSPRYKIIEKRQSVAFWCNPISGHATLYWYQQILGQGPKLLIQFQNNGVVDDSQLPKDRFSAERLKGVDSTLKIQPAKLEDSAVYLCASSIGNEQFFGPGTRLTVL.

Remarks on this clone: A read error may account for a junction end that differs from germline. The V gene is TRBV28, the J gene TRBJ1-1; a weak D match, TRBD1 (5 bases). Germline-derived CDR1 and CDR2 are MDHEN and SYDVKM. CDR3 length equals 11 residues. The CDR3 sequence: CASSFEGRSFF. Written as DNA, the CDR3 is TGTGCCAGCAGTTTCGAGGGGAGAAGCTTTTTT.

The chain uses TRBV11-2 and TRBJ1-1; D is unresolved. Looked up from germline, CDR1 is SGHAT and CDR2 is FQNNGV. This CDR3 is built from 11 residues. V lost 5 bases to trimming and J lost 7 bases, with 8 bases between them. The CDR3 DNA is TGTGCCAGCAGCGCCGCTTTTGAAGCTTTCTTT. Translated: CASSAAFEAFF.

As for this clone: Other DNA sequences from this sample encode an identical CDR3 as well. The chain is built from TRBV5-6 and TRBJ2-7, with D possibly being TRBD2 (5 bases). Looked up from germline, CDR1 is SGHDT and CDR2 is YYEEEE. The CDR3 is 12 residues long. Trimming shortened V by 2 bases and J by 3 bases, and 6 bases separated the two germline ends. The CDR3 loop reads CASSLSGYEQYF. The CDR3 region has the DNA TGTGCCAGCAGCTTAAGCGGCTACGAGCAGTACTTC.

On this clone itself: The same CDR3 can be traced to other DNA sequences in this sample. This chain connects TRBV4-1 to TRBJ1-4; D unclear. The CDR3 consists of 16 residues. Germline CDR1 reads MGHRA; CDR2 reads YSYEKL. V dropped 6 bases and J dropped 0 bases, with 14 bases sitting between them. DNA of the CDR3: TGCGCCAGCAGTCAGATTGGGCTTACAACTAATGAAAAACTGTTTTTT. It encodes CASSQIGLTTNEKLFF.